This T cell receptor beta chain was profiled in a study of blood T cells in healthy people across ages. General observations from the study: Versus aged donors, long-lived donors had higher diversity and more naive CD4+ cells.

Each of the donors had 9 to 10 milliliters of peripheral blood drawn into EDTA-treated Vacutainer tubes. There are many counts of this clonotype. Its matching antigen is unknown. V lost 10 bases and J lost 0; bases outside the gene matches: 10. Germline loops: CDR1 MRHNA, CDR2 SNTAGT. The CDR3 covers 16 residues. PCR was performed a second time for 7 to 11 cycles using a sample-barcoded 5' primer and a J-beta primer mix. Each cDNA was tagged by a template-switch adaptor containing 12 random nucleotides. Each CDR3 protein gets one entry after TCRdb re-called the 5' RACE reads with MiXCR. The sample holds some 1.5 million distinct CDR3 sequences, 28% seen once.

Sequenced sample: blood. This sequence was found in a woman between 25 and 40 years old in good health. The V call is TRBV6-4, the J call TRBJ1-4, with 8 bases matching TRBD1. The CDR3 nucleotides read TGTGCCAATCCTCGGGACAGGCCGGCAACTAATGAAAAACTGTTTTTT. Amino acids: CANPRDRPATNEKLFF.